This T cell receptor (beta chain) was identified in a study of blood T cell repertoires in COVID-19. Trimming left V 7 bases short and J 2 bases short, with 17 bases between. CDR3 length equals 14 residues. Per germline, CDR1 GTSNPN and CDR2 SVGIG (reference sequence). Measured with immunoSEQ multiplex PCR; TCRdb has only the in-frame clones, and not every one. The sample lists tens of thousands of clones; over 75% were seen once. This chain connects TRBV30 to TRBJ1-2; perhaps TRBD1 as D (5 bases). The sequencing sample was made of peripheral blood. The clonotype was recovered from a man between 65 and 80 years old with active or convalescent COVID-19. CDR3 in amino acids: CASQQVYWNYGYTF. The CDR3 DNA reads TGTGCCTCCCAACAGGTATATTGGAACTATGGCTACACCTTC.